The text below deals with one TCR beta chain. These data originate in a study of graft-versus-host responses after intestinal transplantation. Sequenced by immunoSEQ multiplex PCR; TCRdb stores in-frame clones only, minus some. The data contain roughly 9,600 clones, around four fifths of them singletons. This CDR3 has 15 residues. CDR1 is SGHRS, CDR2 YFSETQ, per germline. The V end lost 4 bases, the J end lost 6 bases, and 18 bases lay between the germline ends. To release intraepithelial and lamina propria lymphocytes, the graft tissue was processed. The J gene is TRBJ2-3, the V gene TRBV5-1; tentative D call: TRBD2 (6 bases). The source material was ileum tissue, sampled roughly 450 days after intestinal transplantation. The sequence was collected from a human patient who received an intestinal transplant, so some T cells may come from the graft donor. The CDR3 sequence: CASSPGVLAWDTQYF. Written as DNA, the CDR3 is TGCGCCAGCAGCCCGGGAGTGCTAGCTTGGGATACGCAGTATTTT.